These 6 T cell receptor beta chains came from one sample sequenced in a study of human T cells and chemical hapten exposure. Total RNA was extracted from unfractionated whole blood. One entry per CDR3 protein, called by TCRdb with MiXCR from the 5' RACE reads. The sample carries roughly 81,000 distinct CDR3 sequences, around a sixth recorded once. These TCRs come from a female donor in good health.

The chain combines TRBV5-1 with TRBJ2-3, with 8 nucleotides matching TRBD2. The CDR3 consists of 18 residues. Trimming at V came to 0 bases and at J to 0 bases, leaving 9 bases not matched to a gene. Germline CDR1 SGHRS, CDR2 YFSETQ. CDR3 sequence: CASSLAGGGPSSTDTQYF. CDR3 sequence (DNA): TGCGCCAGCAGCTTGGCTGGCGGGGGGCCTTCTAGCACAGATACGCAGTATTTT.

The rearrangement joins TRBV27 to TRBJ2-1, with 10 bases matching TRBD2. This CDR3 is 16 amino acids long. Trimming removed 2 bases from V and 6 bases from J; junction bases left unmatched: 7. Germline CDR1 and CDR2: MNHEY and SMNVEV (reference sequence). CDR3 protein: CASSLGWEREGNEQFF. The CDR3 DNA sequence: TGTGCCAGCAGTTTAGGGTGGGAGCGGGAGGGCAATGAGCAGTTCTTC.

This clonotype was found a few times. The chain links TRBV7-9 to TRBJ2-1; unclear D gene. CDR1 is SEHNR, CDR2 FQNEAQ, per germline (reference sequence). Trimming removed 3 bases from V and 4 bases from J, with 4 bases in between. The CDR3 contains 12 residues. The CDR3 loop is CASSFLYNEQFF. The CDR3 nucleotides read TGTGCCAGCAGCTTCCTTTACAATGAGCAGTTCTTC.

The J gene is TRBJ1-5, the V gene TRBV20-1, with D perhaps matching TRBD1 (6 bases). Per germline, CDR1 DFQATT and CDR2 SNEGSKA (reference sequence). The CDR3 consists of 18 residues. V gave up 3 bases and J gave up 0 bases, with 21 bases separating them. In nucleotides, the CDR3 is TGCAGTGCTAGCCACATCCCGGGGCAGGGGAATAGCAATCAGCCCCAGCATTTT. As protein: CSASHIPGQGNSNQPQHF.

This clonotype was counted a few times. The genes are TRBV12-3 or TRBV12-4 and TRBJ2-1; D may be TRBD2 (6 bases). V was clipped by 0 bases and J by 1 base, with 7 bases between them. The CDR3 spans 15 residues. CDR3 coding DNA: TGTGCCAGCAGTTTAGCGGGGGGTTCCTACAATGAGCAGTTCTTC. Protein: CASSLAGGSYNEQFF.

This chain joins TRBV20-1 and TRBJ2-2; D uncertain. Trimming stripped 0 bases from V and 0 bases from J, with 8 bases between. CDR1 and CDR2 from the germline V gene are DFQATT and SNEGSKA (reference sequence). CDR3 length: 15 residues. CDR3 in DNA: TGCAGTGCTAGAGAATGGCGGACGAACACCGGGGAGCTGTTTTTT. Protein sequence: CSAREWRTNTGELFF.